This record looks at one T cell receptor beta chain sequence and its context. Method: immunoSEQ multiplex PCR; TCRdb's copy keeps in-frame clones and lacks some. This sample has some 120,000 clones, with about 88% found just once. The sample belongs to a study of cytomegalovirus exposure and HLA in healthy donors. From germline, CDR1 is LNHDA and CDR2 SQIVND (reference sequence). The CDR3 consists of 16 residues. V was shortened by 4 bases and J by 9 bases, with 25 bases between the two germline ends. The sample comprised PBMCs. The genes are TRBV19 and TRBJ2-7, with D possibly matching TRBD1 (5 bases). This receptor was obtained from a man aged 25 to 40 in good health and CMV-seronegative. CDR3 amino acids: CASSNPGQGKYVGQYF. CDR3 nucleotides: TGTGCCAGTAGTAACCCCGGACAAGGAAAGTACGTTGGGCAGTACTTC. Full variable domain (missing parts from reference TRBV19 and TRBJ2-7): DGGITQSPKYLFRKEGQNVTLSCEQNLNHDAMYWYRQDPGQGLRLIYYSQIVNDFQKGDIAEGYSVSREKKESFPLTVTSAQKNPTAFYLCASSNPGQGKYVGQYFGPGTRLTVT.